Listed below are T cell receptor beta chains from one sample, sequenced in a study of blood T cell repertoires in COVID-19. Assay used: immunoSEQ multiplex PCR; TCRdb lists only in-frame clones, some missing. The data hold fewer than 200,000 clones, with about 87% observed a single time. The sample comprised peripheral blood. The receptor source for this set is a woman of 80 years or more with COVID-19, enrolled during active disease. CDR3s include the opening cysteine and the closing phenylalanine or tryptophan. The D gene is left open where the match is weak. Only part of the rows carry a size: once, few, many, or a class if the clone is expanded.

j_call: TRBJ2-3
clone_size: .
v_call: TRBV27
d_call: .
cdr3_aa: CASSPLAEITKGTDTQYF
cdr3_nt: TGTGCCAGCAGTCCCCTGGCGGAGATCACGAAGGGCACAGATACGCAGTATTTT

j_call: TRBJ1-5
clone_size: .
v_call: TRBV9
d_call: .
cdr3_aa: CASSPQPDSNQPQHF
cdr3_nt: TGTGCCAGCAGCCCACAACCCGATAGCAATCAGCCCCAGCATTTT

j_call: TRBJ2-7
clone_size: .
v_call: TRBV29-1
d_call: TRBD2
cdr3_aa: CSVEKTGTSGASYEQYF
cdr3_nt: TGCAGCGTAGAGAAGACCGGGACTAGCGGGGCCTCCTACGAGCAGTACTTC

j_call: TRBJ2-4
clone_size: .
v_call: TRBV6-1
d_call: TRBD2
cdr3_aa: CASSEAVLAGAKNIQYF
cdr3_nt: TGTGCCAGCAGTGAAGCGGTACTAGCGGGTGCCAAAAACATTCAGTACTTC

j_call: TRBJ2-2
clone_size: .
v_call: TRBV11-3
d_call: .
cdr3_aa: CASRQSTTNTGELFF
cdr3_nt: TGTGCCAGCAGGCAGAGTACTACGAACACCGGGGAGCTGTTTTTT

j_call: TRBJ2-1
clone_size: .
v_call: TRBV5-1
d_call: TRBD1
cdr3_aa: CASSSMTGSSYNEQFF
cdr3_nt: TGCGCCAGCAGCTCTATGACAGGGAGCTCCTACAATGAGCAGTTCTTC

j_call: TRBJ2-1
clone_size: .
v_call: TRBV7-2
d_call: TRBD2
cdr3_aa: CASSLAPREGRGEQFF
cdr3_nt: TGTGCCAGCAGCTTAGCGCCTCGGGAGGGCCGGGGTGAGCAGTTCTTC

j_call: TRBJ1-5
clone_size: .
v_call: TRBV6-5
d_call: .
cdr3_aa: CASSTGTQPQHF
cdr3_nt: TGTGCCAGCAGTACGGGTACTCAGCCCCAGCATTTT

j_call: TRBJ1-6
clone_size: .
v_call: TRBV7-3
d_call: .
cdr3_aa: CASSLLGGNSPLHF
cdr3_nt: TGTGCCAGCAGCTTATTGGGGGGAAATTCACCCCTCCACTTT

j_call: TRBJ2-7
clone_size: .
v_call: TRBV5-1
d_call: TRBD1
cdr3_aa: CASSPEGQGVREQYF
cdr3_nt: TGCGCCAGCAGCCCGGAGGGACAGGGAGTAAGGGAGCAGTACTTC

j_call: TRBJ2-5
clone_size: .
v_call: TRBV6-2/TRBV6-3
d_call: TRBD1
cdr3_aa: CASSYSGTGKQASQYF
cdr3_nt: TGTGCCAGCAGTTACTCTGGGACAGGGAAACAGGCGTCCCAGTACTTC

j_call: TRBJ1-6
clone_size: .
v_call: TRBV18
d_call: .
cdr3_aa: CASSPPSEPLHF
cdr3_nt: TGTGCCAGCTCACCACCGAGCGAGCCCCTCCACTTT

j_call: TRBJ2-2
clone_size: .
v_call: TRBV2
d_call: TRBD2
cdr3_aa: CASSHGAGTSGIYTGELFF
cdr3_nt: TGTGCCAGCAGCCACGGGGCCGGGACTAGCGGGATTTACACCGGGGAGCTGTTTTTT

j_call: TRBJ1-5
clone_size: few
v_call: TRBV7-6
d_call: TRBD1
cdr3_aa: CASSLDDRGNQPQHF
cdr3_nt: TGTGCCAGCAGCCTCGACGACAGGGGCAATCAGCCCCAGCATTTT

j_call: TRBJ2-4
clone_size: .
v_call: TRBV4-3
d_call: TRBD1
cdr3_aa: CASSQDPQGVAKNIQYF
cdr3_nt: TGCGCCAGCAGCCAAGACCCGCAGGGGGTGGCCAAAAACATTCAGTACTTC

j_call: TRBJ2-5
clone_size: .
v_call: TRBV28
d_call: .
cdr3_aa: CASSLVQGATQYF
cdr3_nt: TGTGCCAGCAGTTTAGTTCAGGGTGCGACCCAGTACTTC

j_call: TRBJ2-2
clone_size: .
v_call: TRBV11-2
d_call: .
cdr3_aa: CASSFESGTGELFF
cdr3_nt: TGTGCCAGCAGCTTTGAATCAGGAACCGGGGAGCTGTTTTTT

j_call: TRBJ2-5
clone_size: .
v_call: TRBV28
d_call: .
cdr3_aa: CASRGIGRVGGETQYF
cdr3_nt: TGTGCCAGCAGGGGGATAGGACGCGTCGGAGGGGAGACCCAGTACTTC

j_call: TRBJ1-1
clone_size: .
v_call: TRBV4-2
d_call: .
cdr3_aa: CASSQDEILSRGTEAFF
cdr3_nt: TGTGCCAGCAGCCAAGATGAGATTCTGTCCAGGGGCACTGAAGCTTTCTTT

j_call: TRBJ2-5
clone_size: few
v_call: TRBV5-1
d_call: TRBD1
cdr3_aa: CASSGQGLQETQYF
cdr3_nt: TGCGCCAGCAGCGGACAGGGGTTACAAGAGACCCAGTACTTC

j_call: TRBJ1-6
clone_size: few
v_call: TRBV4-3
d_call: .
cdr3_aa: CASSQALFNHNSPLHF
cdr3_nt: TGCGCCAGCAGCCAGGCACTATTTAACCATAATTCACCCCTCCACTTT

j_call: TRBJ2-7
clone_size: .
v_call: TRBV20-1
d_call: .
cdr3_aa: CSASWSSVSSPEQYF
cdr3_nt: TGCAGTGCTAGTTGGTCTTCAGTAAGTAGCCCCGAGCAGTACTTC

j_call: TRBJ2-1
clone_size: .
v_call: TRBV5-1
d_call: TRBD1
cdr3_aa: CASLDRDRGRNEQFF
cdr3_nt: TGCGCCAGCCTTGACCGGGACAGGGGGCGGAATGAGCAGTTCTTC

j_call: TRBJ2-3
clone_size: .
v_call: TRBV7-2
d_call: TRBD2
cdr3_aa: CASSSGRRTDTQYF
cdr3_nt: TGTGCCAGCAGCTCCGGGAGGCGCACAGATACGCAGTATTTT

j_call: TRBJ2-6
clone_size: .
v_call: TRBV7-9
d_call: TRBD2
cdr3_aa: CASSLSGGRANVLTF
cdr3_nt: TGTGCCAGCAGCTTAAGCGGGGGTCGGGCCAACGTCCTGACTTTC

j_call: TRBJ2-7
clone_size: few
v_call: TRBV28
d_call: TRBD1
cdr3_aa: CASSSHDRVEQYF
cdr3_nt: TGTGCCAGCAGTTCACACGACAGGGTCGAGCAGTACTTC

j_call: TRBJ1-1
clone_size: .
v_call: TRBV19
d_call: TRBD1
cdr3_aa: CATTPLGTGNTEAFF
cdr3_nt: TGTGCCACTACGCCTCTTGGGACAGGGAACACTGAAGCTTTCTTT

j_call: TRBJ1-1
clone_size: few
v_call: TRBV12-1
d_call: .
cdr3_aa: CASSPGQGLEGTEAFF
cdr3_nt: TGTGCCAGCAGCCCCGGACAGGGGCTGGAAGGCACTGAAGCTTTCTTT

j_call: TRBJ1-3
clone_size: .
v_call: TRBV3-1/TRBV3-2
d_call: .
cdr3_aa: CASSQSRVAGNTIYF
cdr3_nt: TGTGCCAGCAGCCAATCCAGGGTGGCTGGAAACACCATATATTTT

j_call: TRBJ2-5
clone_size: once
v_call: TRBV13
d_call: TRBD2
cdr3_aa: CASSLTGGETQYF
cdr3_nt: TGTGCCAGCAGCTTAACGGGAGGGGAGACCCAGTACTTC

j_call: TRBJ2-3
clone_size: .
v_call: TRBV5-6
d_call: TRBD2
cdr3_aa: CASSPALAGGLGNTDTQYF
cdr3_nt: TGTGCCAGCAGCCCCGCCCTAGCGGGAGGGTTGGGGAACACAGATACGCAGTATTTT

j_call: TRBJ2-1
clone_size: .
v_call: TRBV7-2
d_call: TRBD2
cdr3_aa: CASRVDSGRGTEQFF
cdr3_nt: TGTGCCAGCCGAGTAGATAGCGGGAGGGGGACTGAGCAGTTCTTC

j_call: TRBJ1-1
clone_size: .
v_call: TRBV27
d_call: .
cdr3_aa: CASSSQGRTEAFF
cdr3_nt: TGTGCCAGCAGTTCCCAGGGTAGGACTGAAGCTTTCTTT

j_call: TRBJ1-5
clone_size: .
v_call: TRBV5-4
d_call: TRBD1
cdr3_aa: CASSEGTGGDQPQHF
cdr3_nt: TGTGCCAGCAGCGAAGGGACAGGGGGCGATCAGCCCCAGCATTTT

j_call: TRBJ2-5
clone_size: .
v_call: TRBV18
d_call: TRBD1
cdr3_aa: CASSLRTGEETQYF
cdr3_nt: TGTGCCAGCTCACTACGCACAGGGGAAGAGACCCAGTACTTC

j_call: TRBJ2-5
clone_size: .
v_call: TRBV5-6
d_call: .
cdr3_aa: CASSFRTPEQETQYF
cdr3_nt: TGTGCCAGCAGCTTTAGGACTCCTGAACAAGAGACCCAGTACTTC

j_call: TRBJ1-4
clone_size: .
v_call: TRBV11-2
d_call: .
cdr3_aa: CASSLRGLTNEKLFF
cdr3_nt: TGTGCCAGCAGCCTCCGAGGCTTAACTAATGAAAAACTGTTTTTT

j_call: TRBJ1-1
clone_size: .
v_call: TRBV5-1
d_call: TRBD1
cdr3_aa: CASSLTGGFSEAFF
cdr3_nt: TGCGCCAGCAGCCTAACAGGGGGTTTTTCTGAAGCTTTCTTT

j_call: TRBJ1-2
clone_size: few
v_call: TRBV14
d_call: .
cdr3_aa: CASSLIGHSNYGYTF
cdr3_nt: TGTGCCAGCAGCCTGATCGGACACTCTAACTATGGCTACACCTTC

j_call: TRBJ2-2
clone_size: .
v_call: TRBV28
d_call: TRBD2
cdr3_aa: CASISGGAEELFF
cdr3_nt: TGTGCCAGCATCTCCGGGGGGGCCGAGGAGCTGTTTTTT

j_call: TRBJ2-5
clone_size: .
v_call: TRBV5-5
d_call: TRBD1
cdr3_aa: CASSLISTGVGETQYF
cdr3_nt: TGTGCCAGCAGCTTGATCTCCACAGGGGTTGGAGAGACCCAGTACTTC

j_call: TRBJ1-5
clone_size: .
v_call: TRBV3-1/TRBV3-2
d_call: .
cdr3_aa: CASSKDKGIWGNQPQHF
cdr3_nt: TGTGCCAGCAGCAAAGATAAGGGGATTTGGGGCAATCAGCCCCAGCATTTT

j_call: TRBJ1-2
clone_size: once
v_call: TRBV20-1
d_call: .
cdr3_aa: CSASQGTNYGYTF
cdr3_nt: TGCAGTGCTAGTCAGGGGACAAACTATGGCTACACCTTC

j_call: TRBJ1-6
clone_size: .
v_call: TRBV25-1
d_call: .
cdr3_aa: CASSASSYNSPLHF
cdr3_nt: TGTGCCAGCAGTGCCAGCTCCTATAATTCACCCCTCCACTTT

j_call: TRBJ1-2
clone_size: few
v_call: TRBV7-2
d_call: .
cdr3_aa: CASSLLGSGNQHGYTF
cdr3_nt: TGTGCCAGCAGCTTACTTGGTTCGGGGAATCAACATGGCTACACCTTC

j_call: TRBJ1-4
clone_size: .
v_call: TRBV7-9
d_call: .
cdr3_aa: CASAMGLPNEKLFF
cdr3_nt: TGTGCCAGCGCCATGGGGCTGCCTAATGAAAAACTGTTTTTT

j_call: TRBJ1-2
clone_size: .
v_call: TRBV5-1
d_call: TRBD1
cdr3_aa: CASSLAGGTGDGYTF
cdr3_nt: TGCGCCAGCAGCTTGGCCGGTGGGACAGGGGATGGCTACACCTTC

j_call: TRBJ2-1
clone_size: .
v_call: TRBV11-1
d_call: TRBD2
cdr3_aa: CASSLFSPGGNEQFF
cdr3_nt: TGTGCCAGCAGCTTATTTTCTCCGGGAGGGAATGAGCAGTTCTTC

j_call: TRBJ1-2
clone_size: .
v_call: TRBV2
d_call: .
cdr3_aa: CASMFGVNYGYTF
cdr3_nt: TGTGCCAGCATGTTCGGGGTTAACTATGGCTACACCTTC

j_call: TRBJ1-5
clone_size: .
v_call: TRBV14
d_call: TRBD1
cdr3_aa: CASSHDGTEHYTGNQPQHF
cdr3_nt: TGTGCCAGCAGCCACGACGGGACAGAACATTATACCGGCAATCAGCCCCAGCATTTT

j_call: TRBJ2-3
clone_size: .
v_call: TRBV9
d_call: TRBD1
cdr3_aa: CASSVGDRFSTDTQYF
cdr3_nt: TGTGCCAGCAGCGTAGGGGACAGGTTCTCCACAGATACGCAGTATTTT

j_call: TRBJ1-5
clone_size: .
v_call: TRBV11-2
d_call: .
cdr3_aa: CASSLGGGRPISNQPQHF
cdr3_nt: TGTGCCAGCAGCTTAGGCGGGGGCCGACCGATTAGCAATCAGCCCCAGCATTTT

j_call: TRBJ1-1
clone_size: once
v_call: TRBV27
d_call: .
cdr3_aa: CASSLSGGNEAFF
cdr3_nt: TGTGCCAGCAGTTTATCGGGAGGGAATGAAGCTTTCTTT

j_call: TRBJ2-3
clone_size: .
v_call: TRBV3-1/TRBV3-2
d_call: TRBD2
cdr3_aa: CASSQGRTSGSTDTQYF
cdr3_nt: TGTGCCAGCAGCCAAGGAAGGACTAGCGGTAGCACAGATACGCAGTATTTT

j_call: TRBJ1-1
clone_size: .
v_call: TRBV23-1
d_call: .
cdr3_aa: CASSQSGGSSGTEAFF
cdr3_nt: TGCGCCAGCAGTCAATCTGGAGGGAGCTCGGGCACTGAAGCTTTCTTT

j_call: TRBJ1-2
clone_size: .
v_call: TRBV19
d_call: .
cdr3_aa: CASSIISNYGYTF
cdr3_nt: TGTGCCAGTAGTATAATATCTAACTATGGCTACACCTTC

j_call: TRBJ2-1
clone_size: few
v_call: TRBV5-6
d_call: TRBD2
cdr3_aa: CASSPSSGGSYNEQFF
cdr3_nt: TGTGCCAGCAGTCCGTCGTCGGGGGGCTCCTACAATGAGCAGTTCTTC

j_call: TRBJ2-1
clone_size: .
v_call: TRBV10-2
d_call: TRBD1
cdr3_aa: CASRGLGTGNNEQFF
cdr3_nt: TGCGCCAGCAGAGGTTTAGGGACAGGGAACAATGAGCAGTTCTTC

j_call: TRBJ2-1
clone_size: .
v_call: TRBV19
d_call: TRBD1
cdr3_aa: CASSTFYDRGHHNEQFF
cdr3_nt: TGTGCCAGTAGTACCTTCTACGACAGGGGGCATCACAATGAGCAGTTCTTC